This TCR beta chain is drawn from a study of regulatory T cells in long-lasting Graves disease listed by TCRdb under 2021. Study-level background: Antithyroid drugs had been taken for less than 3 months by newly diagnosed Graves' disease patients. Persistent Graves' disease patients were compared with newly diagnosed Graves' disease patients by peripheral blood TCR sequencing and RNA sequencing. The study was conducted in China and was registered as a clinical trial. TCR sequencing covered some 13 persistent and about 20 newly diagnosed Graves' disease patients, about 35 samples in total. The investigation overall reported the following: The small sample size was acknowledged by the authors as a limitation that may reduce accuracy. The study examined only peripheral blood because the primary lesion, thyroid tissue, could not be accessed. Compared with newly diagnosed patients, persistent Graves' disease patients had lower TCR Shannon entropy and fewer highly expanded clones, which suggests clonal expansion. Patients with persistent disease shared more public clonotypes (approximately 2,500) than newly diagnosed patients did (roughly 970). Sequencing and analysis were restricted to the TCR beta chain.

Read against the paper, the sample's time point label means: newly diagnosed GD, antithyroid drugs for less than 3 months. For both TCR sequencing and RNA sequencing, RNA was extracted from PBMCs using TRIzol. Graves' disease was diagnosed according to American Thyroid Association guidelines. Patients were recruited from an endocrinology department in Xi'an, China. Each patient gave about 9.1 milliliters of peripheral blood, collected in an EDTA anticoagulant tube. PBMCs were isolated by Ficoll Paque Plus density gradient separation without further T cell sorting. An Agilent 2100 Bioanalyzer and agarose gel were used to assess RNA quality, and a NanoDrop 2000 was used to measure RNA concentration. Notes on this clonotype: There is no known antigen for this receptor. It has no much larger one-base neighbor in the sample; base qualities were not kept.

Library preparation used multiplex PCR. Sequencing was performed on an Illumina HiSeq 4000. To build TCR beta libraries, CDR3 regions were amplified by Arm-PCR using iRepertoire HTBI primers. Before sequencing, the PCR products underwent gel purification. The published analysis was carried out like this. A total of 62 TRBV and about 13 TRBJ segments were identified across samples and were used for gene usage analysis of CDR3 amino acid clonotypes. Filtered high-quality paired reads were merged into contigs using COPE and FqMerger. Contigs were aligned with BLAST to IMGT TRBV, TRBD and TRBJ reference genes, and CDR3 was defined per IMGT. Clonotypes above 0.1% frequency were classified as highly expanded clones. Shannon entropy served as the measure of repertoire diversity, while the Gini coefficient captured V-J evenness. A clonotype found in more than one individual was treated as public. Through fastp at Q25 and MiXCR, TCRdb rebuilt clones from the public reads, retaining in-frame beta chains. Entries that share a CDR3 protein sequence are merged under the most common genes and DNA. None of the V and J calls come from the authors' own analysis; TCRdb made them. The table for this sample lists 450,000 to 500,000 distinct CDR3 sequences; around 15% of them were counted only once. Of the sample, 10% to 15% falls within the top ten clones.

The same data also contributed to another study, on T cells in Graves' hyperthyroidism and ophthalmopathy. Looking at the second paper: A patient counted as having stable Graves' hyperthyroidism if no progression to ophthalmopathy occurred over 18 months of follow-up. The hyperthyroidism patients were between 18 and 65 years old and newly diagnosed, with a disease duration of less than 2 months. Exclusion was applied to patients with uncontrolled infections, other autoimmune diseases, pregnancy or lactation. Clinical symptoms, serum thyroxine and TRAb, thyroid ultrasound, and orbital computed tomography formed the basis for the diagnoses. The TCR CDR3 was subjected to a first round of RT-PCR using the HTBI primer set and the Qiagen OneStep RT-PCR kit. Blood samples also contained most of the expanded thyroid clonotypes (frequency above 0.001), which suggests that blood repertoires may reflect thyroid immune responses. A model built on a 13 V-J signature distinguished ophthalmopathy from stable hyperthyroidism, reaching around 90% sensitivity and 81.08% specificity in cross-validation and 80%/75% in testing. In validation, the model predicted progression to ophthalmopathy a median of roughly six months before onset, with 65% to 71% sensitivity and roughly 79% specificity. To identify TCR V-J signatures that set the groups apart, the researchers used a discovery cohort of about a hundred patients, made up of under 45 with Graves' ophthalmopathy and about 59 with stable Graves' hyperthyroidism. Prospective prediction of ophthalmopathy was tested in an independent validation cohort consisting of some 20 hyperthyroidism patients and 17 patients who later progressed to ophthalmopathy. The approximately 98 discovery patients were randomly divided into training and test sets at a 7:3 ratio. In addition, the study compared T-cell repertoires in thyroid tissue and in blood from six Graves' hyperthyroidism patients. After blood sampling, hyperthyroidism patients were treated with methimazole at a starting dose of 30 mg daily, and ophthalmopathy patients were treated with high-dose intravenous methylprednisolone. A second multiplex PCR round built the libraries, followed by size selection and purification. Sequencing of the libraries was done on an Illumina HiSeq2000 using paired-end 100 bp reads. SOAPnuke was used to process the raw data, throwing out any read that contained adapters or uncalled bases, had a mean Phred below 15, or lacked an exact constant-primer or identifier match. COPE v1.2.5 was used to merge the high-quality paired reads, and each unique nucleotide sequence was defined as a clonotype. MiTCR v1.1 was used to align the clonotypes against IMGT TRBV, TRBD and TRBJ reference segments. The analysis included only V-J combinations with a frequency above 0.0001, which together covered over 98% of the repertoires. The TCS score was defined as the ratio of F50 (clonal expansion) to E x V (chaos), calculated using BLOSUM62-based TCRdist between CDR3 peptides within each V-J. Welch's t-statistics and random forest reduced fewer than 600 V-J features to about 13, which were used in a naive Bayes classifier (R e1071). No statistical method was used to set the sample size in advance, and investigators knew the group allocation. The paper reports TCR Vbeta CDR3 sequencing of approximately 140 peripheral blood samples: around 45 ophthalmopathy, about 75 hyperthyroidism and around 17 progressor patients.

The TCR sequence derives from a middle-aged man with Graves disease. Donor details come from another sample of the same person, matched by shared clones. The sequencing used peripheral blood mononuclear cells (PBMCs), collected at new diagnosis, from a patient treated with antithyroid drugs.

The CDR3 here reads CASSPSIGYNEQFF. The sequence in DNA is TGCGCCAGCAGCCCCTCCATAGGATATAATGAGCAGTTCTTC. The chain employs TRBV5-1 and TRBJ2-1; no D gene is confidently identified. The germline V gene gives CDR1 as SGHRS and CDR2 as YFSETQ. Trimming removed 4 bases from V and 7 bases from J, leaving 15 bases between the germline ends. The CDR3 numbers 14 residues from cysteine through phenylalanine. Only the CDR3 portion is preserved as DNA: 42 bases, with reading frame beginning at the first base.